The subject of this entry is one TCR beta chain. This CDR3 region has 17 residues. The V gene's germline CDR1 is LNHNV and CDR2 YYDKDF (reference sequence). V was clipped by 9 bases and J by 9 bases; unmatched bases: 20. Clones were sequenced by immunoSEQ multiplex PCR, and TCRdb holds only the in-frame ones, with some missing. The sample carries about 50,000 clones, around 80% recorded once. The sample comes from a study of blood T cell repertoires in COVID-19. This rearrangement joins TRBV15 to TRBJ2-1, with 10 nucleotides matching TRBD2. The receptor was derived from a woman older than 75 with acute or convalescent COVID-19. Material for sequencing was peripheral blood. The CDR3 nucleotides read TGTGCCACACCCGGGTTCTTAGCGGGGGGCATTTTCGGTGAGCAGTTCTTC. Its translation: CATPGFLAGGIFGEQFF.